This TCR beta chain was recorded in a study of blood T cell repertoires in COVID-19. On the study more broadly: Both acute and convalescent COVID-19 samples were obtained from the United States, Italy and Spain. T cells, B-cell-depleted T cells, or PBMCs provided the cDNA or gDNA that served as material.

Those enrolled in Seattle joined during active infection and were followed longitudinally afterward. As originally analysed: The authors estimated nucleated cell counts from reference gene primer amplification. Libraries were prepared by immunoSEQ multiplex PCR; TCRdb keeps only in-frame clonotypes and omits some of them. The DNA was the basis for D and trimming; V, J and clone size are from that table. The profile shows approximately 120,000 clones, about 70% of them singletons. The germline gives CDR1 SGHDT, CDR2 YYEEEE. CDR3 length: 16 amino acids. With V trimmed by 3 bases and J by 6 bases, 9 bases remained unmatched.

The clonotype was recovered from an elderly man with COVID-19, enrolled during active disease. V usage is TRBV5-6 and J usage is TRBJ2-2, with 9 bases fitting TRBD2. The material sequenced was peripheral blood. The DNA of the CDR3 is TGTGCCAGCAGCTGGGGGACTAGCTCCTTGCCCGGGGAGCTGTTTTTT. Encoded protein: CASSWGTSSLPGELFF.